Below are 8 T cell receptor beta chains sequenced from a single sample in a study of T cells in Graves' hyperthyroidism and ophthalmopathy (dated by TCRdb to about 2019). Library creation used multiplex PCR. The sequencer listed for this sample is Illumina HiSeq 2000. TCR beta CDR3 regions were amplified from RNA transcripts. The TCR CDR3 was subjected to a first round of RT-PCR using the HTBI primer set and the Qiagen OneStep RT-PCR kit. TCRdb cleaned the public reads at Q25 with fastp, built clones with MiXCR and kept in-frame beta chains. Here each entry gathers all rows of one CDR3 protein and keeps the most common genes and DNA. The sample table lists about 720,000 distinct CDR3 sequences, roughly 15% of them with a count of one. The ten top clones hold under 8.5% of the sample. Material: blood. These receptors originate from a man aged 18-30 years with Graves' hyperthyroidism.

The chain employs TRBV13 and TRBJ2-7, with D possibly being TRBD1 or TRBD2 (5 bases each). In germline, CDR1 is PRHDT, CDR2 FYEKMQ (reference sequence). This CDR3 contains 18 residues. The V end lost 2 bases, the J end lost 2 bases, and 22 bases lay between the germline ends. In DNA form, the CDR3 reads TGTGCCAGCAGCTTAAACCCTCGTTCGGCGAGGGGCGCCTACGAGCAGTACTTC. It yields the protein CASSLNPRSARGAYEQYF. Combining the CDR3 with reference TRBV13 and TRBJ2-7 gives the whole variable domain AAGVIQSPRHLIKEKRETATLKCYPIPRHDTVYWYQQGPGQDPQFLISFYEKMQSDKGSIPDRFSAQQFSDYHSELNMSSLELGDSALYFCASSLNPRSARGAYEQYFGPGTRLTVT.

This clonotype was recorded many times. The gene calls are TRBV29-1 and TRBJ2-7; TRBD1 aligns across 10 bases. The CDR3 runs to 13 residues. Germline CDR1 SQVTM, CDR2 ANQGSEA. Losses at the gene ends were 4 bases for V and 3 bases for J; bases not matched to a gene: 3. CDR3 coding DNA: TGCAGCGTTGGGGACAGGGGCCTCTACGAGCAGTACTTC. Translated: CSVGDRGLYEQYF.

In its sample, this clonotype was seen many times. The rearrangement joins TRBV28 to TRBJ2-5, with TRBD1 as a possible D gene (5 bases). Germline V lookup: CDR1 MDHEN, CDR2 SYDVKM. Trimming shortened V by 8 bases and J by 0 bases, and 16 bases separated the two germline ends. The CDR3 totals 15 residues. The CDR3 DNA reads TGTGCCAGCGCCGAGACAGATGCGTACCAAGAGACCCAGTACTTC. It is translated as CASAETDAYQETQYF.

With respect to this clonotype: One end of the junction fails to match germline, which may point to a read error. The genes are TRBV20-1 and TRBJ2-3; D is tentatively TRBD1 or TRBD2 (5 bases each). This CDR3 region has 14 residues. Germline lookup yields CDR1 DFQATT and CDR2 SNEGSKA (reference sequence). The CDR3 loop reads CSAREGPQRDTQYF. The CDR3 DNA is TGCAGTGCCAGAGAGGGGCCACAAAGAGATACGCAGTATTTT.

This clonotype was seen ten or more times. The rearrangement joins TRBV20-1 to TRBJ2-1; unclear D gene. Germline values: CDR1 DFQATT, CDR2 SNEGSKA (reference sequence). The CDR3 covers 16 residues. V was trimmed by 0 bases and J by 0 bases, leaving 12 bases between them. CDR3 in amino acids: CSARDRSRSSYNEQFF. In DNA, the CDR3 is TGCAGTGCTAGAGATCGAAGCCGAAGCTCCTACAATGAGCAGTTCTTC.

This clonotype was detected ten times or more. The gene calls are TRBV7-8 and TRBJ2-5, with a tentative D call TRBD1 (6 bases). The CDR3 length is 13 residues. Germline loops: CDR1 SGHVS, CDR2 FQNEAQ. V lost 5 bases and J lost 7, with 14 bases in between. CDR3 amino acids: CASSDGQIGTQYF. The CDR3 bases are TGTGCCAGCAGCGACGGACAGATAGGGACCCAGTACTTC.

Only a few counts were recorded for this clonotype. V usage is TRBV7-3 and J usage is TRBJ1-2; 10 nucleotides line up with TRBD1. This CDR3 has 15 amino acids. CDR1 is SGHTA and CDR2 is FQGTGA in the germline V gene. J lost 4 bases, V lost 5 bases, and 7 bases had no gene match. The DNA for the CDR3 is TGTGCCAGCAGCCCTGGGACAGGGGCCGGCTATGGCTACACCTTC. The encoded protein is CASSPGTGAGYGYTF.

This clonotype appeared many times. The chain is built from TRBV28 and TRBJ1-1; D is unresolved. Between the trimmed V and J ends, which lost 6 bases and 6 bases, there was a span of 14 bases. Looked up from germline, CDR1 is MDHEN and CDR2 is SYDVKM. The CDR3 runs 13 residues. In DNA form, the CDR3 reads TGTGCCAGCAGGGTTATTGAAGCCCCTGAAGCTTTCTTT. Translated, it gives CASRVIEAPEAFF.